This T cell receptor (beta chain) was identified in a study of T-cell reconstitution after alpha-beta-depleted transplantation in children. A library of TCRbeta sequences, prepared with unique molecular identifiers, was generated. MiXCR was run by TCRdb on the PCR reads, yielding one entry per CDR3 protein. This table has around 600,000 distinct CDR3 sequences, roughly a tenth appearing once. The sequence derives from a human donor who donated a stem cell graft to a child with acute myeloid leukemia. The sample in question was PBMCs from the stem cell graft donor, obtained from the stem cell graft.

In DNA form, the CDR3 reads TGCAGCGTTGAAGACGCTAGCGGGAGGGCCCTCGAGCAGTACTTC. This codes for CSVEDASGRALEQYF. The rearrangement joins TRBV29-1 to TRBJ2-7; TRBD2 matches 12 bases. Germline CDR1 SQVTM, CDR2 ANQGSEA. The CDR3 has 15 residues. V trimming: 0 bases; J trimming: 6 bases; junction bases outside the gene matches: 6.